This TCR beta chain was observed in a study of vaccination effects on CD4 cells after COVID-19. Turning to the study itself: Each participant received a vaccine that was either BNT162b2 or mRNA-1273, given as two doses. For each well, some 1.9 million PBMC were cultured with 10 IU/ml IL-2 and roughly 9.8 ug/ml peptides.

V was trimmed by 4 bases and J by 1 base, leaving 7 bases between them. The CDR3 is made up of 13 amino acids. In germline, CDR1 is LNHDA, CDR2 SQIVND (reference sequence). Generated by immunoSEQ multiplex PCR, the TCRdb table keeps only in-frame clones and is missing some. Of under 40,000 clones in the sample, 82% were seen once. Culture lasted under 13 days before CD4+ T cell isolation. Testing of the vaccine recipients showed negative nucleocapsid antibodies and no prior SARS-CoV-2 infection. About this clone itself: Antigen specificity is unknown.

V usage is TRBV19 and J usage is TRBJ1-1; TRBD1 is a possible D gene (5 bases). This TCR came from a human donor who received a COVID-19 vaccine. Here the sequenced sample was CD4+ T cells from PBMCs cultured without peptide, taken before COVID-19 vaccination. CDR3 nucleotide sequence: TGTGCCAGTAGTAGACAGAAGAACACTGAAGCTTTCTTT. It is translated as CASSRQKNTEAFF.